Below are 15 T cell receptor beta chains sequenced from a single sample in a study. Treg sorting used a CD4+CD25+CD127-/low gate. TCRdb recomputed calls from the 5' RACE reads with MiXCR, one row per CDR3 protein. Among some 44,000 distinct CDR3 sequences listed, 22% were seen once. Sequencing was performed on Tregs sorted from blood. Receptors originate from a female donor with breast cancer.

The table lists this clonotype with a count of one. Relative to the germline gene, one junction end is altered; a read error may explain this. This rearrangement joins TRBV10-3 to TRBJ1-3; D gene unclear. Per the germline V gene, CDR1 is ENHRY and CDR2 is SYGVKD. The CDR3 spans 14 residues. CDR3 sequence (DNA): TGTGCCATCAGTGAAGGCCTCTTCGGAAACACCATATGTTTT. Translating it yields CAISEGLFGNTICF.

The J gene is TRBJ1-1, the V gene TRBV28; D possibly corresponds to TRBD1 (6 bases). Trimming removed 6 bases at V and 0 bases at J, with 14 bases between. CDR1 MDHEN and CDR2 SYDVKM come from the germline V gene. This CDR3 has 15 amino acids. DNA of the CDR3: TGTGCCAGCAGGGTAACGGGGGACATGAACACTGAAGCTTTCTTT. This sequence encodes CASRVTGDMNTEAFF.

In its sample, this clonotype was seen many times. The chain joins TRBV6-2 or TRBV6-3 to TRBJ2-2, with a possible D match to TRBD1 (6 bases). The CDR3 sequence is 14 residues long. The germline V and J ends were trimmed by 6 bases and 5 bases, with 13 bases remaining between them. In germline, CDR1 is MNHEY, CDR2 SVGEGT. The CDR3 DNA is TGTGCCAGCAGACCTGCAGGGGTGACCGGGGAGCTGTTTTTT. Its translation: CASRPAGVTGELFF.

This clonotype was observed many times. The genes are TRBV12-3 or TRBV12-4 and TRBJ2-7, with 12 bases identical to TRBD2. J gave up 4 bases and V 8 bases, and 9 bases lay outside the gene matches. This CDR3 has 15 residues. CDR3 sequence: CASGLAGGPGYEQYF. The CDR3 region has the DNA TGTGCCAGCGGCCTAGCGGGAGGGCCCGGATACGAGCAGTACTTC.

The table lists this clonotype with a count of one. This rearrangement joins TRBV6-5 to TRBJ2-4, with 7 bases fitting TRBD2. J was trimmed by 0 bases and V by 8 bases; bases with no gene match: 34. The germline gives CDR1 MNHEY, CDR2 SVGAGI. The CDR3 length is 24 residues. The CDR3 DNA reads as TGTGCCAGCCACCCGTCCCTCCAGGCGGGAGTATCTAACCAATTCGGGCTAGCCAAAAACATTCAGTACTTC. This sequence encodes CASHPSLQAGVSNQFGLAKNIQYF.

This clonotype was counted ten times or more. V and J are TRBV27 and TRBJ2-5; 8 nucleotides align to TRBD1. Germline V CDR1 and CDR2: MNHEY, SMNVEV (reference sequence). This CDR3 contains 15 residues. The V gene end was trimmed by 1 base and the J gene end by 5 bases; junction bases not matched to a gene: 6. The chain's CDR3 is CASSLFGQGVETQYF. CDR3 DNA sequence: TGTGCCAGCAGTTTATTTGGACAGGGAGTGGAGACCCAGTACTTC.

This chain connects TRBV12-3 or TRBV12-4 to TRBJ1-2; maybe TRBD1 (6 bases). V lost 5 bases to trimming and J lost 8 bases, with 15 bases between them. The CDR3 extends over 13 amino acids. In DNA form, the CDR3 reads TGTGCCAGCAGTGGGCCTACAGGGATCGGCTACACCTTC. Residues: CASSGPTGIGYTF.

The rearrangement joins TRBV29-1 to TRBJ2-1; D is perhaps TRBD2 (5 bases). Between the trimmed V and J ends, which lost 3 bases and 4 bases, there was a span of 7 bases. The V gene's germline CDR1 is SQVTM and CDR2 ANQGSEA. This CDR3 has 12 residues. CDR3 coding DNA: TGCAGCGTTGAGCGGGTTTACAATGAGCAGTTCTTC. Translated: CSVERVYNEQFF.

Ten or more counts support this clonotype. The chain carries TRBV6-5 and TRBJ1-1, with no clear D. The length of the CDR3 is 13 residues. The V gene lost 5 bases and the J gene lost 5 bases, with 12 bases spanning the gap. CDR1 is MNHEY, CDR2 SVGAGI, per germline. CDR3 residues: CASSVGRGTEAFF. In DNA, the CDR3 is TGTGCCAGCAGTGTAGGACGGGGAACTGAAGCTTTCTTT.

The chain employs TRBV2 and TRBJ1-1; D gene unclear. The V end was cut by 1 base, the J end by 1 base, with 4 bases between. Germline loops: CDR1 SNHLY, CDR2 FYNNEI. The CDR3 loop spans 13 amino acids. CDR3 in amino acids: CASSEVENTEAFF. The CDR3 nucleotides are TGTGCCAGCAGTGAAGTGGAGAACACTGAAGCTTTCTTT.

This clonotype was counted ten times or more. The chain employs TRBV9 and TRBJ1-1, with 7 bases aligning to TRBD1. CDR1 is SGDLS and CDR2 is YYNGEE in the germline V gene. This CDR3 region has 15 residues. Trimming removed 6 bases from V and 3 bases from J; junction bases left unmatched: 11. CDR3 region: CASTPQGGLDTEAFF. DNA of the CDR3: TGTGCCAGCACCCCCCAGGGGGGCTTGGACACTGAAGCTTTCTTT.

This clonotype showed up just once. The V call is TRBV29-1, the J call TRBJ1-1; D remains ambiguous. V lost 1 base and J lost 3, with 9 bases in between. The germline V gene encodes CDR1 SQVTM and CDR2 ANQGSEA. The CDR3 extends over 13 amino acids. The CDR3 coding sequence is TGCAGCGTTGAAGGGCAGATGGACACTGAAGCTTTCTTT. The encoded protein is CSVEGQMDTEAFF.

The chain uses TRBV4-1 and TRBJ1-1, with D hard to call. The CDR3 sequence is 15 residues long. With 0 bases removed from V and 0 bases from J, the gap between germline ends came to 8 bases. The germline gives CDR1 MGHRA, CDR2 YSYEKL. The CDR3 DNA reads TGCGCCAGCAGCCAAGATGCGGGTATGAACACTGAAGCTTTCTTT. Translation: CASSQDAGMNTEAFF.

The sample holds many counts of this clonotype. The J gene is TRBJ2-2, the V gene TRBV28; D remains unclear. The germline V gene has CDR1 MDHEN and CDR2 SYDVKM. This CDR3 comprises 13 residues. Trimming left V 3 bases short and J 0 bases short, with 2 bases between. CDR3 loop: CASSFTNTGELFF. The CDR3 nucleotides read TGTGCCAGCAGTTTTACGAACACCGGGGAGCTGTTTTTT.

Note on this clonotype: Being one base from a much bigger clone, this may be a read error. CDR3 nucleotide sequence: TGCACCTTATTAGGCAGGGGGAATGGAAAACTGTTTTTT. Translation gives CTLLGRGNGKLFF. V is TRBV29-1 and J is TRBJ1-4, with 7 bases lining up with TRBD1. This CDR3 spans 13 amino acids. Germline loops: CDR1 SQVTM, CDR2 ANQGSEA.